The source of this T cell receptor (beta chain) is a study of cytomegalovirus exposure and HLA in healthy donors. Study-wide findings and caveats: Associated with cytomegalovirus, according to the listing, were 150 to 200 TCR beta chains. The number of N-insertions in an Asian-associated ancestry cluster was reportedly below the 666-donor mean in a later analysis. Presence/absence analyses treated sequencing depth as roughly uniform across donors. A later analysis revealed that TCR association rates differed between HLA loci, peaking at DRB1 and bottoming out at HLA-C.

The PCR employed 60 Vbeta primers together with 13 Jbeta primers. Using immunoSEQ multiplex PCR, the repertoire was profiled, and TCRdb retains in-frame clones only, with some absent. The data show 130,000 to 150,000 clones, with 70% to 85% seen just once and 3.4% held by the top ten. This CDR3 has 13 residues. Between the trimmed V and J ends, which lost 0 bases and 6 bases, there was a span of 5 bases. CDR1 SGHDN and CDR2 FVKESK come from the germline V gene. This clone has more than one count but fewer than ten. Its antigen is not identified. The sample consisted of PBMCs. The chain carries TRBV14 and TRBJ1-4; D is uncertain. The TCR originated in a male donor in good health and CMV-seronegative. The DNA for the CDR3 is TGTGCCAGCAGCCAAGATCCGGATGAAAAACTGTTTTTT. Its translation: CASSQDPDEKLFF.